The 25 T cell receptor beta chains in this list originate from one sample, sequenced in a study of blood T cell repertoires in COVID-19 (dated by TCRdb to 2019 to 2021). Library method: the immunoSEQ multiplex PCR assay. In its TCRdb copy, this immuneACCESS table keeps in-frame sequences only and misses some clones. Where compared with another copy, unresolved V genes explain less than half of these, and the others have no known cause. A total of 300,000 to 350,000 clones appear in this sample, 75% to 90% of them only once. The top ten hold less than 2.5% of the sample. The sequenced sample consisted of PBMCs or T cells enriched from blood (not recorded which). The receptors originated from a man younger than 40 who had recovered from COVID-19.

The sample holds one count of this clone. Other DNA sequences from this sample encode an identical CDR3 as well. The chain couples TRBV18 to TRBJ2-5; 11 bases agree with TRBD1. The CDR3 runs to 15 residues. Germline CDR1 and CDR2: KGHSH and LQKENI. The V gene end was trimmed by 0 bases and the J gene end by 4 bases; junction bases not matched to a gene: 1. CDR3 sequence reads: CASSPPGTGGETQYF. The CDR3 DNA sequence: TGTGCCAGCTCACCACCCGGGACAGGGGGAGAGACCCAGTACTTC.

This chain uses TRBV4-1 with TRBJ1-6; D perhaps matches TRBD1 (6 bases). Germline CDR1 and CDR2: MGHRA and YSYEKL. CDR3 length: 17 residues. The ends were cut back, 1 base at V and 6 bases at J, with 16 bases in the middle. Here the CDR3 reads CASSQGGGSGVNSPLHF. In DNA, the CDR3 is TGCGCCAGCAGCCAAGGGGGTGGGTCAGGGGTTAATTCACCCCTCCACTTT.

J is TRBJ2-1 and V is TRBV7-6; a possible D gene is TRBD1 (5 bases). V was trimmed by 5 bases and J by 9 bases, leaving 20 bases between them. Germline-derived CDR1 and CDR2 are SGHVS and FNYEAQ. The CDR3 extends over 15 amino acids. DNA of the CDR3: TGTGCCAGCAGCGCCCCAGGGAACGGGCATCGTGAGCAGTTCTTC. This codes for CASSAPGNGHREQFF.

This chain links TRBV5-1 with TRBJ2-2, with unresolved D. CDR3 length equals 15 residues. Germline loops: CDR1 SGHRS, CDR2 YFSETQ. Trimming took off 2 bases at V and 0 bases at J, with 8 bases between the two ends. For the CDR3, the DNA is TGCGCCAGCAGCTTTGTTACATCGAACACCGGGGAGCTGTTTTTT. The encoded protein is CASSFVTSNTGELFF. The full variable domain, with the rest looked up from reference TRBV5-1 and TRBJ2-2, is KAGVTQTPRYLIKTRGQQVTLSCSPISGHRSVSWYQQTPGQGLQFLFEYFSETQRNKGNFPGRFSGRQFSNSRSEMNVSTLELGDSALYLCASSFVTSNTGELFFGEGSRLTVL.

This chain uses TRBV12-3 or TRBV12-4 with TRBJ2-5, with 8 positions matching TRBD2. V shed 6 bases, J shed 4 bases, and the junction held 4 bases outside the gene matches. The CDR3 is 13 amino acids. CDR3 coding DNA: TGTGCCAGCAGCATAAGCGGGGGAGAGACCCAGTACTTC. It encodes CASSISGGETQYF.

The V call is TRBV7-2, the J call TRBJ1-2, with unresolved D. Trimming stripped 0 bases from V and 5 bases from J, with 13 bases between. CDR1 is SGHTA and CDR2 is FQGNSA in the germline V gene. The CDR3 consists of 15 residues. The CDR3 loop reads CASSLARSAAYGYTF. Written as DNA, the CDR3 is TGTGCCAGCAGCTTAGCGAGGTCGGCGGCTTATGGCTACACCTTC.

This chain connects TRBV6-5 to TRBJ1-6, with D possibly being TRBD1 (6 bases). There are 14 residues in the CDR3. The V end was cut by 9 bases, the J end by 4 bases, with 13 bases between. CDR1 and CDR2 from the germline V gene are MNHEY and SVGAGI. CDR3 bases: TGTGCCAGTACAGGGTCTCAGTATAATTCACCCCTCCACTTT. Protein: CASTGSQYNSPLHF.

The gene calls are TRBV5-1 and TRBJ2-7, with D possibly matching TRBD1 (5 bases). In germline, CDR1 is SGHRS, CDR2 YFSETQ. With 4 bases removed from V and 5 bases from J, the gap between germline ends came to 16 bases. This CDR3 is built from 14 residues. The CDR3 region is CASSPTTGTNEQYF. CDR3 in DNA: TGCGCCAGCAGCCCAACTACAGGAACCAACGAGCAGTACTTC.

The rearrangement joins TRBV10-3 to TRBJ1-5; D remains unclear. The germline V gene encodes CDR1 ENHRY and CDR2 SYGVKD. Trimming stripped 9 bases from V and 0 bases from J, with 21 bases between. The CDR3 covers 17 residues. CDR3 sequence (DNA): TGTGCCATTGGGGAGCAGTCCCTTGGTAATAGCAATCAGCCCCAGCATTTT. It encodes CAIGEQSLGNSNQPQHF.

The chain links TRBV3-1 (or the pseudogene TRBV3-2) to TRBJ2-3; TRBD1 is a possible D gene (5 bases). The CDR3 spans 16 residues. The germline V and J ends were trimmed by 2 bases and 2 bases, with 14 bases remaining between them. CDR1 and CDR2 (germline): LGHDT, YNNKEL (reference sequence). This CDR3 is CASSQSFVGPTDTQYF. The CDR3 nucleotides read TGTGCCAGCAGCCAAAGCTTCGTGGGGCCCACAGATACGCAGTATTTT.

V usage is TRBV6-6 and J usage is TRBJ1-1; D call uncertain. CDR3 length: 14 amino acids. Germline lookup yields CDR1 MNHNY and CDR2 SVGAGI (reference sequence). Trimming shortened V by 7 bases and J by 0 bases, and 12 bases separated the two germline ends. The CDR3 nucleotides are TGTGCCAGCACCAAGACAAACATGAACACTGAAGCTTTCTTT. This gives the protein CASTKTNMNTEAFF.

The chain uses TRBV7-3 and TRBJ1-1, with D perhaps matching TRBD1 (6 bases). Germline lookup yields CDR1 SGHTA and CDR2 FQGTGA. The CDR3 has 13 residues. Trimming left V 5 bases short and J 1 base short, with 8 bases between. DNA for the CDR3: TGTGCCAGCAGCCTGGGACAGAACACTGAAGCTTTCTTT. Encoded protein: CASSLGQNTEAFF.

The chain has TRBV19 and TRBJ1-6, with D unclear. The V end was cut by 7 bases, the J end by 10 bases, with 14 bases between. Germline V CDR1 and CDR2: LNHDA, SQIVND (reference sequence). The CDR3 loop spans 13 amino acids. This CDR3 reads CASNERGQSPLHF. The CDR3 DNA follows: TGTGCCAGTAATGAGAGAGGGCAATCACCCCTCCACTTT.

This chain connects TRBV12-5 to TRBJ2-4; a weak D match, TRBD1 (5 bases). With 8 bases removed from V and 0 bases from J, the gap between germline ends came to 26 bases. The germline V gene encodes CDR1 LGHNT and CDR2 FRNRAP. CDR3 length: 19 residues. The CDR3 bases are TGTGCTAGTCCGGCTATACCAGGGATATGGCCGATAGCCAAAAACATTCAGTACTTC. Protein sequence: CASPAIPGIWPIAKNIQYF.

J is TRBJ2-3 and V is TRBV2, with 8 bases fitting TRBD2. CDR3 size: 16 residues. Germline trimming cut 2 bases from V and 3 bases from J; bases unmatched to any gene: 7. The germline gives CDR1 SNHLY, CDR2 FYNNEI. Here the CDR3 DNA reads TGTGCCAGCAGTGAAACCGTAGCGGGGTATACAGATACGCAGTATTTT. Amino acids: CASSETVAGYTDTQYF.

The chain has TRBV29-1 and TRBJ2-4; 16 positions match TRBD2. This CDR3 spans 15 amino acids. Germline CDR1 is SQVTM and CDR2 is ANQGSEA. V trimming: 7 bases; J trimming: 6 bases; junction bases outside the gene matches: 6. The CDR3 nucleotides are TGCAGCGGTAGAGGGACTAGCGGGGGGGCAAACATTCAGTACTTC. Amino acids: CSGRGTSGGANIQYF.

The chain joins TRBV5-1 to TRBJ2-7, with 10 bases matching TRBD2. This CDR3 region has 15 residues. Germline trimming cut 0 bases from V and 1 base from J; bases unmatched to any gene: 1. Germline V gives CDR1 SGHRS, CDR2 YFSETQ. The CDR3 coding sequence is TGCGCCAGCAGCTTGGTTAGCGGGGGGTCCTACGAGCAGTACTTC. Its protein product is CASSLVSGGSYEQYF.

J is TRBJ2-3 and V is TRBV7-3, with 7 bases lining up with TRBD2. With V trimmed by 1 base and J by 1 base, 5 bases remained unmatched. Germline V gives CDR1 SGHTA, CDR2 FQGTGA. CDR3 size: 16 residues. CDR3 bases: TGTGCCAGCAGCTTAATGGCGGCGGGGGGCACAGATACGCAGTATTTT. This codes for CASSLMAAGGTDTQYF.

The V call is TRBV9, the J call TRBJ1-6; no definite D call. Germline values: CDR1 SGDLS, CDR2 YYNGEE. Trimming cost V 4 bases and J 5 bases, with 16 bases left between them. The CDR3 is made up of 16 amino acids. The CDR3 nucleotides read TGTGCCAGCAGCTCAGAGGGAGGGTTCCATAATTCACCCCTCCACTTT. Translation gives CASSSEGGFHNSPLHF.

This clone was counted only a few times. The chain recombines TRBV6-4 with TRBJ2-5; 12 nucleotides match TRBD2. Looked up from germline, CDR1 is MRHNA and CDR2 is SNTAGT. This CDR3 region has 15 residues. The J segment lost 1 base and the V segment lost 5 bases, leaving 2 bases of the junction unmatched. Here the CDR3 reads CASSPSGGVQETQYF. DNA for the CDR3: TGTGCCAGCAGTCCTAGCGGGGGGGTCCAAGAGACCCAGTACTTC.

V usage is TRBV24-1 and J usage is TRBJ2-1; the D gene is possibly TRBD1 (5 bases). Trimming removed 3 bases from V and 12 bases from J, with 17 bases in between. Germline V gene data show CDR1 as KGHDR and CDR2 as SFDVKD. The CDR3 contains 14 residues. Written as DNA, the CDR3 is TGTGCCACCAGTGATCTCCCCGAGGCTAGGGGGCAGTTCTTC. The encoded protein is CATSDLPEARGQFF.

This sequence joins TRBV4-1 and TRBJ1-5; D is perhaps TRBD1 (6 bases). This CDR3 is 17 amino acids long. With 4 bases removed from V and 3 bases from J, the gap between germline ends came to 19 bases. Germline-derived CDR1 and CDR2 are MGHRA and YSYEKL. The CDR3 coding sequence is TGCGCCAGCAGCCGGGAGGGGGGAGTCGGTAACAATCAGCCCCAGCATTTT. The encoded protein is CASSREGGVGNNQPQHF.

In DNA form, the CDR3 reads TGCGCCAGCAGGGGGAGTATCCCCGGGGAGCTGTTTTTT. It translates to CASRGSIPGELFF. The chain carries TRBV5-1 and TRBJ2-2; D is possibly TRBD2 (5 bases). Deletions cut 5 bases from V and 6 bases from J, with 11 bases between. Per germline, CDR1 SGHRS and CDR2 YFSETQ. The CDR3 covers 13 residues.

The chain recombines TRBV3-1 (or the pseudogene TRBV3-2) with TRBJ2-2; 11 bases are a match to TRBD2. The CDR3 contains 16 residues. Germline V gives CDR1 LGHDT, CDR2 YNNKEL (reference sequence). V gave up 2 bases and J gave up 3 bases; unmatched junction bases: 2. CDR3 residues: CASSQLLAGDTGELFF. The CDR3 DNA reads as TGTGCCAGCAGCCAACTACTAGCGGGGGACACCGGGGAGCTGTTTTTT.

The rearrangement joins TRBV12-3 or TRBV12-4 to TRBJ1-1, with unresolved D. This CDR3 comprises 13 residues. Trimming removed 4 bases at V and 5 bases at J, with 11 bases between. DNA for the CDR3: TGTGCCAGCAGTTCGGCGGGCAGGACTGAAGCTTTCTTT. Translated: CASSSAGRTEAFF.